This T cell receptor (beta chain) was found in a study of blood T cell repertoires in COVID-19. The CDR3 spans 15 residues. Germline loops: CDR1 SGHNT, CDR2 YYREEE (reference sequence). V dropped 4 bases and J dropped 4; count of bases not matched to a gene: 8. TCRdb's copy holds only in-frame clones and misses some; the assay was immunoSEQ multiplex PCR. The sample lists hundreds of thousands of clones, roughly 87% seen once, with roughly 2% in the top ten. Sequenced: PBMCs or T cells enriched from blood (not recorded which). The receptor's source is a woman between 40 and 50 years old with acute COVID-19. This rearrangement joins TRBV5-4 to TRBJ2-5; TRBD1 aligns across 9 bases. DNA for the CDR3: TGTGCCAGCAGCCCACCAACAGGGGGCGGAGAGACCCAGTACTTC. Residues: CASSPPTGGGETQYF.